A selection of T cell receptor beta chains follows, all from one sample in a study of T-cell reconstitution after alpha-beta-depleted transplantation in children. TCRdb passed the PCR reads through MiXCR, listing each CDR3 protein once. The data show about 460,000 distinct CDR3 sequences, around 13% seen once. The sequences come from PBMCs from the stem cell graft donor, collected from the stem cell graft. These receptors all stem from a human donor who donated a stem cell graft to a child with combined immunodeficiency. Both conserved end residues are part of each CDR3. A D gene is named only where the DNA matches it firmly. Clone size, where shown, is once, few, many, or a class for clones that have expanded.

TGTGCCAGCAGCTTACAGGCAGGGTCTGGCGAGCAGTACTTC CASSLQAGSGEQYF TRBV7-3 NA NA TRBJ2-7
TGTGCCAGCAGTTCGGGACTAGCGGGCCGACCCATCGGGGAGCTGTTTTTT CASSSGLAGRPIGELFF TRBV12-3/TRBV12-4 TRBD2 few TRBJ2-2
TGCGCCAGCAGCCAAGATAGTGGGTTTAGCTCTGGAAACACCATATATTTT CASSQDSGFSSGNTIYF TRBV4-3 NA few TRBJ1-3
TGCGCCAGCAGCCAAGAACCAGGGTTAAGCTACGAGCAGTACTTC CASSQEPGLSYEQYF TRBV4-1 NA once TRBJ2-7
TGTGCCATCAGTGAACGGCTCTCTGGGGCCAACGTCCTGACTTTC CAISERLSGANVLTF TRBV10-3 NA few TRBJ2-6
TGTGCCAGCAGCTTAGCGCTGGAGCCCCGATATGGCTACACCTTC CASSLALEPRYGYTF TRBV7-2 NA NA TRBJ1-2
TGCAGTGCTAGAGGGGGAGGCCAAGAGACCCAGTACTTC CSARGGGQETQYF TRBV20-1 NA many TRBJ2-5
TGTGCCAGCAGTTACTCGTACAGGGGAATGCGGTTGGATTCACCCCTCCACTTT CASSYSYRGMRLDSPLHF TRBV6-5 TRBD1 NA TRBJ1-6
TGTGCCAGTGGGAGGGACAGGGAAGAGACCCAGTACTTC CASGRDREETQYF TRBV19 TRBD1 NA TRBJ2-5
TGTGCCAGCAGTTTACGAGCGGGGGGGCTAGGTTCAGATACGCAGTATTTT CASSLRAGGLGSDTQYF TRBV28 TRBD2 few TRBJ2-3
TGCGCCAGCAGCTCCACGGGGCTCACAGATACGCAGTATTTT CASSSTGLTDTQYF TRBV5-1 NA many TRBJ2-3
TGCAGTGCTATGGGGACAGGGTGGGGTGAGCAGTTCTTC CSAMGTGWGEQFF TRBV20-1 TRBD1 many TRBJ2-1
TGCAGCGCTGGGGGGCGTAGAGAGACCCAGTACTTC CSAGGRRETQYF TRBV29-1 NA many TRBJ2-5
TGTGCCAGCAGCTTTTTGCAGTATTCTAACTACGAGCAGTACTTC CASSFLQYSNYEQYF TRBV7-9 NA many TRBJ2-7
TGTGCCAGCAGTCCACCGGGACAGGGGTACGAGACCCAGTACTTC CASSPPGQGYETQYF TRBV12-3/TRBV12-4 TRBD1 few TRBJ2-5
TGTGCCAGCAGTTCCACAGGGGCCACCGCCTCGTACCAAGAGACCCAGTACTTC CASSSTGATASYQETQYF TRBV6-5 TRBD1 NA TRBJ2-5
TGTGCCACCAGTGATTTGCGGGGAAGCGAGCAGTACTTC CATSDLRGSEQYF TRBV24-1 NA few TRBJ2-7
TGCGCCAGCAGCGCCAGCGGGTCGACATCCTACGAGCAGTACTTC CASSASGSTSYEQYF TRBV5-1 NA few TRBJ2-7
TGTGCCAGCAGCAACGCGGGGGGGCGAGGTGAGCAGTTCTTC CASSNAGGRGEQFF TRBV9 TRBD2 few TRBJ2-1
TGCGCCAGCAGCCCTCGACTTGTTAGCGGGAGGCCCGGCTACAATGAGCAGTTCTTC CASSPRLVSGRPGYNEQFF TRBV4-1 TRBD2 NA TRBJ2-1
TGTGCCTGGAGTGTCCTACTAGGCGACTACAATGAGCAGTTCTTC CAWSVLLGDYNEQFF TRBV30 NA few TRBJ2-1
TGTGCCAGTAGTCCGAGTGGGACAGCGGCTCAAGAGACCCAGTACTTC CASSPSGTAAQETQYF TRBV19 TRBD1 many TRBJ2-5
TGTGCCACCTTAGGGGCGGGGAATTTCTACGAGCAGTACTTC CATLGAGNFYEQYF TRBV6-1 NA NA TRBJ2-7
TGTGCCAGTCTAACAGGGCTAAACAATGAGCAGTTCTTC CASLTGLNNEQFF TRBV6-2/TRBV6-3 NA many TRBJ2-1
TGTGCCAGCAGTTTTTTGTCCAACTCTGGGGCCAACGTCCTGACTTTC CASSFLSNSGANVLTF TRBV27 NA few TRBJ2-6
TGTGCCAGCAGTTTAGCGCTTTTTCTCCCATACAATGAGCAGTTCTTC CASSLALFLPYNEQFF TRBV12-3/TRBV12-4 NA few TRBJ2-1